Listed below are T cell receptor beta chains from one sample, sequenced in a study of control samples from healthy donors and cancer patients. The protocol was immunoSEQ multiplex PCR, while the TCRdb copy is restricted to in-frame clones and leaves out a portion. The profile shows some 120,000 clones, 70% to 90% of them singletons. Sample: blood. These receptors all come from a woman aged 70-85 years in good health. CDR3s include the opening cysteine and the closing phenylalanine or tryptophan. A D gene is named only where the DNA matches it firmly. Expanded clones are given a class, and other clones once, few, many or no size at all.

TRBV6-2/TRBV6-3	TRBJ2-6	.	TRBD2	TGTGCCAGCAGTCGGCGGGGGGCCCCTAGCTCTGGGGCCAACGTCCTGACTTTC	CASSRRGAPSSGANVLTF
TRBV2	TRBJ2-7	.	.	TGTGCCAGCAGTGTTCAAGGGGGGCCCGACGAGCAGTACTTC	CASSVQGGPDEQYF
TRBV7-2	TRBJ2-3	.	TRBD1	TGTGCCAGCAGCTCCGCGCAGGGGGCAGATACGCAGTATTTT	CASSSAQGADTQYF
TRBV2	TRBJ1-5	once	.	TGTGCCAGCAGTGACAGGGGAGCCCTCAATCAGCCCCAGCATTTT	CASSDRGALNQPQHF
TRBV28	TRBJ2-7	.	.	TGTGCCAGCCGAGATCCGGGACGCGTCTCCGAGCAGTACTTC	CASRDPGRVSEQYF
TRBV4-3	TRBJ1-2	.	.	TGCGCCAGCAGCCAAGACGCCAGAGAATATATGTATGGCTACACCTTC	CASSQDAREYMYGYTF
TRBV19	TRBJ1-5	once	.	TGTGCCAGTGTGCGGGATGGCCAGCCCCAGCATTTT	CASVRDGQPQHF
TRBV7-9	TRBJ1-2	.	TRBD1	TGTGCCAGCAGCACGACAGGGGATCGATTTGGTGGCTACACCTTC	CASSTTGDRFGGYTF
TRBV2	TRBJ2-7	once	.	TGTGCCAGCAGATACCGGGACAAGGGCTCCTACGAGCAGTACTTC	CASRYRDKGSYEQYF
TRBV19	TRBJ1-5	.	TRBD1	TGTGCCAGTAGTATCGGACAGGGCTATCATCAGCCCCAGCATTTT	CASSIGQGYHQPQHF
TRBV21-1	TRBJ1-4	.	.	TGTGCCAGCAGCAAAAGTGGAGGGGTGGGCCCCAAAGAAAAACTGTTTTTT	CASSKSGGVGPKEKLFF
TRBV7-9	TRBJ1-2	.	.	TGTGCCAGCAGCCCGGACGGGTTCTATGGCTACACCTTC	CASSPDGFYGYTF
TRBV2	TRBJ1-5	.	.	TGTGCCAGCGGAAACAATCAGCCCCAGCATTTT	CASGNNQPQHF
TRBV29-1	TRBJ1-1	.	TRBD1	TGCAGCGTTGAAGGGACAGGGGGTACTGAAGCTTTCTTT	CSVEGTGGTEAFF
TRBV9	TRBJ2-7	.	TRBD1	TGTGCCAGCAGCTTCATGGACAGGGGTCACGAGCAGTACTTC	CASSFMDRGHEQYF
TRBV21-1	TRBJ1-3	.	.	TGTGCCAGCAAAGGGACGGCTTCTGGAAACACCATATATTTT	CASKGTASGNTIYF
TRBV2	TRBJ2-5	.	.	TGTGCCAGCAGTGGGACAGTAACGGGGACCCAGTACTTC	CASSGTVTGTQYF
TRBV14	TRBJ2-6	.	.	TGTGCCAGCAGCCAAAACGGGACACTTAATTTTTGGAGCTCTGGGGCCAACGTCCTGACTTTC	CASSQNGTLNFWSSGANVLTF
TRBV27	TRBJ1-2	.	TRBD1	TGTGCCAGCAGTCGGGACAGCTACTATGGCTACACCTTC	CASSRDSYYGYTF
TRBV20-1	TRBJ1-1	.	TRBD1	TGCAGTGCTAGTTGGGACAGGGGCCTGAACACTGAAGCTTTCTTT	CSASWDRGLNTEAFF
TRBV6-5	TRBJ1-1	.	.	TGTGCCGGCGCGGCTGAGGGCCGTACTGAAGCTTTCTTT	CAGAAEGRTEAFF
TRBV13	TRBJ1-1	once	.	TGTGCCAGCAGCTTAGGCCTAGGGGGGGTTAGGACTGAAGCTTTCTTT	CASSLGLGGVRTEAFF
TRBV5-4	TRBJ2-3	.	TRBD2	TGTGCCAGCAGCGATCCTAGCGGGGAGGCAAATACGCAGTATTTT	CASSDPSGEANTQYF
TRBV2	TRBJ1-2	.	.	TGTGCCAGCAGTCCGCCAGGTAACTATGGCTACACCTTC	CASSPPGNYGYTF
TRBV25-1	TRBJ1-5	.	TRBD1	TGTGCCAGCAGTAGACAGGGGGGCCAGCCCCAGCATTTT	CASSRQGGQPQHF
TRBV5-4	TRBJ1-2	.	.	TGTGCCAGCAGCAGAACAGGGAGCTATGGCTACACCTTC	CASSRTGSYGYTF
TRBV19	TRBJ2-3	once	TRBD1	TGTGCCAGTAGTACCCGGGACAGGGGCACAGATACGCAGTATTTT	CASSTRDRGTDTQYF
TRBV4-1	TRBJ2-7	.	.	TGCGCCAGCAGCCACGACAGCTCCTACGAGCAGTACTTC	CASSHDSSYEQYF
TRBV2	TRBJ1-5	.	TRBD1	TGTGCCAGCAGTTCACAGGGGGCCTTGGGAGATCAGCCCCAGCATTTT	CASSSQGALGDQPQHF
TRBV18	TRBJ2-7	.	TRBD2	TGTGCCAGCTCAGTGGGACTAGCGGGGAGCTCCTACGAGCAGTACTTC	CASSVGLAGSSYEQYF
TRBV19	TRBJ1-1	.	TRBD1	TGTGCCAGTAGTATCATGGGACAGGGTTCGACTGAAGCTTTCTTT	CASSIMGQGSTEAFF
TRBV27	TRBJ1-5	.	.	TGTGCCAGCAGTCCCCCGGGGCGACCCCAGCATTTT	CASSPPGRPQHF
TRBV14	TRBJ1-3	.	.	TGTGCCAGCAGCCAAGAAGGATCAAGGACACTCTCTGGAAACACCATATATTTT	CASSQEGSRTLSGNTIYF
TRBV18	TRBJ1-1	.	TRBD1	TGTGCCAGCTCCCTAGACAGGGAATGGACTGAAGCTTTCTTT	CASSLDREWTEAFF
TRBV19	TRBJ2-5	.	.	TGTGCCAGTAGTATAGTCCGGGAAGAGACCCAGTACTTC	CASSIVREETQYF
TRBV7-3	TRBJ1-1	.	.	TGTGCCAGCAGCACCTTGGGGGGCGGTGAAGCTTTCTTT	CASSTLGGGEAFF
TRBV5-1	TRBJ2-7	once	.	TGCGCCAGCAGCCCGGGAGTTTCCTACGAGCAGTACTTC	CASSPGVSYEQYF
TRBV7-2	TRBJ1-1	once	.	TGTGCCAGCAGCTTATCGTCCAACCGGGCTTTCTTT	CASSLSSNRAFF
TRBV7-9	TRBJ1-5	.	.	TGTGCCAGCAGCCCGACTGGTAGCAATCAGCCCCAGCATTTT	CASSPTGSNQPQHF
TRBV24-1	TRBJ2-2	.	.	TGTGCCACCAGTGATTTGGGGGAGACCGGGGAGCTGTTTTTT	CATSDLGETGELFF
TRBV4-3	TRBJ1-5	.	.	TGCGCCAGCAGCCAAGTGACGGGGAATGGACAGCCCCAGCATTTT	CASSQVTGNGQPQHF
TRBV9	TRBJ2-1	.	.	TGTGCCAGCAGCGTCTCCCAGGGACTGTACAATGAGCAGTTCTTC	CASSVSQGLYNEQFF
TRBV19	TRBJ1-4	.	.	TGTGCCAGTAGCCTGGTTCGGGGACTTTATGAAAAACTGTTTTTT	CASSLVRGLYEKLFF
TRBV10-3	TRBJ2-1	.	.	TGTGCCATCAGTGGGGGGTGGAAAAGGAATGAGCAGTTCTTC	CAISGGWKRNEQFF
TRBV9	TRBJ1-1	.	.	TGTGCCAGCAGCCCCTCGAGTTTGAACACTGAAGCTTTCTTT	CASSPSSLNTEAFF
TRBV3-1/TRBV3-2	TRBJ1-2	.	TRBD1	TGTGCCAGCAGCCAACAGGGGGTGTTAAATGGCTACACCTTC	CASSQQGVLNGYTF
TRBV4-3	TRBJ1-2	.	TRBD1	TGCGCCAGCAGCCCAGAACAGGGGGCCGGCTATGGCTACACCTTC	CASSPEQGAGYGYTF
TRBV3-1/TRBV3-2	TRBJ1-2	.	.	TGTGCCAGCAGCCTAGGGACCGAAGACGGCTACACCTTC	CASSLGTEDGYTF
TRBV6-6	TRBJ1-5	.	.	TGTGCCAGCAGTTACGTGGGGAGCAATCAGCCCCAGCATTTT	CASSYVGSNQPQHF
TRBV6-2/TRBV6-3	TRBJ2-7	.	.	TGTGCCAGCAGTTATGTCAGCTACGAGCAGTACTTC	CASSYVSYEQYF